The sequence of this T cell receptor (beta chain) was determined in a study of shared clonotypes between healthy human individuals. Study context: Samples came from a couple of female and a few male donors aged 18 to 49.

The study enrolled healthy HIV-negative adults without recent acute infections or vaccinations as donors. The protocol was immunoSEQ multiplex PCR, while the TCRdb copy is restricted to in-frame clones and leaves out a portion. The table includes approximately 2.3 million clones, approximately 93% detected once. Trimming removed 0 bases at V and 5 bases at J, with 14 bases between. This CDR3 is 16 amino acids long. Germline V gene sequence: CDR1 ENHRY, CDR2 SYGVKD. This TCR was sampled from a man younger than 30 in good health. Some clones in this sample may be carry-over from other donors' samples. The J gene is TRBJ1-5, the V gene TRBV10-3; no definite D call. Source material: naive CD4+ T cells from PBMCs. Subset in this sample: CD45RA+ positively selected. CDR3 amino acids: CAISESSPPVDQPQHF. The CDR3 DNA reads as TGTGCCATCAGTGAGTCGTCCCCCCCGGTGGATCAGCCCCAGCATTTT.